This T cell receptor (beta chain) originates from a study of blood T cell repertoires in COVID-19. Trimming removed 3 bases from V and 9 bases from J, with 19 bases in between. Germline CDR1 is SGDLS and CDR2 is YYNGEE. CDR3 length equals 16 residues. Sequencing was performed with immunoSEQ multiplex PCR; in TCRdb, only in-frame clones are kept and a portion is missing. The data contain around 330,000 clones, approximately 91% of them singletons. Input material: PBMCs or T cells enriched from blood (not recorded which). The clonotype was recovered from a woman aged 40 to 50 who had recovered from COVID-19. The V call is TRBV9, the J call TRBJ1-6; tentative D call: TRBD1 (5 bases). CDR3 bases: TGTGCCAGCAGCGGCATACAGGCGACGGGGGGTTCACCCCTCCACTTT. Amino acid sequence: CASSGIQATGGSPLHF.